This is a list of T cell receptor beta chains from one sample in a study of T-cell reconstitution after alpha-beta-depleted transplantation in children. TCRdb re-analysed the PCR reads in MiXCR, keeping a single row per CDR3 protein. This sample has approximately 490,000 distinct CDR3 sequences, with approximately 10% found just once. Here the sequenced sample was PBMCs, taken before TCRalphabeta/CD19-depleted stem cell transplant. The receptors originated from a child aged 2-15 years with inherited bone marrow failure, due to receive a stem cell transplant. Each CDR3 is given with its conserved first and last residue. A D gene is named only where the DNA matches it firmly. For some rows the clone size is stated as once, few or many, or as a class when expanded; others skip it.

abundance: .; len: 14; v_gene: TRBV7-9; d_gene: .; j_gene: TRBJ1-1; CDR3nt: TGTGCCAGCAGCTTAGATGTGTGGAACACTGAAGCTTTCTTT; CDR3aa: CASSLDVWNTEAFF
abundance: many; len: 16; v_gene: TRBV4-2; d_gene: .; j_gene: TRBJ2-5; CDR3nt: TGTGCCAGCAGCCAAGGTTCGACTAGGCCGGGAGAGACCCAGTACTTC; CDR3aa: CASSQGSTRPGETQYF
abundance: many; len: 13; v_gene: TRBV12-3/TRBV12-4; d_gene: .; j_gene: TRBJ1-4; CDR3nt: TGTGCCAGCCAAGACAGGAATAATGAAAAACTGTTTTTT; CDR3aa: CASQDRNNEKLFF
abundance: few; len: 14; v_gene: TRBV6-5; d_gene: .; j_gene: TRBJ2-1; CDR3nt: TGTGCCAGCAGTTACGATGGTCCGTGGGGGGAGCAGTTCTTC; CDR3aa: CASSYDGPWGEQFF
abundance: many; len: 13; v_gene: TRBV7-2; d_gene: .; j_gene: TRBJ1-2; CDR3nt: TGTGCCAGCAGCCCTGGGACACTGGCTGGCTACACCTTC; CDR3aa: CASSPGTLAGYTF
abundance: many; len: 18; v_gene: TRBV11-2; d_gene: TRBD2; j_gene: TRBJ2-1; CDR3nt: TGTGCCAGCAGCTTAGGCGGGCCTAGCGGGAGGGCCTACAATGAGCAGTTCTTC; CDR3aa: CASSLGGPSGRAYNEQFF
abundance: many; len: 17; v_gene: TRBV21-1; d_gene: .; j_gene: TRBJ2-7; CDR3nt: TGTGCCAGCAGCAAAGCGGTAGTGGGCGGGAGATCCTACGAGCAGTACTTC; CDR3aa: CASSKAVVGGRSYEQYF
abundance: many; len: 16; v_gene: TRBV12-3/TRBV12-4; d_gene: TRBD2; j_gene: TRBJ2-7; CDR3nt: TGTGCCAGCAGTCCCCCCTGGCGGGGGAGGGTTGCCGAGCAGTACTTC; CDR3aa: CASSPPWRGRVAEQYF
abundance: .; len: 13; v_gene: TRBV5-1; d_gene: .; j_gene: TRBJ1-1; CDR3nt: TGCGCCAGCAGCTTGGAGGGCGGGGTAAGAGCTTTCTTT; CDR3aa: CASSLEGGVRAFF
abundance: few; len: 21; v_gene: TRBV20-1; d_gene: TRBD1; j_gene: TRBJ2-6; CDR3nt: TGCAGTGCCAAACTTGTCACTCGGAGGACAGGGGGGTTCTCTGGGGCCAACGTCCTGACTTTC; CDR3aa: CSAKLVTRRTGGFSGANVLTF
abundance: few; len: 15; v_gene: TRBV20-1; d_gene: TRBD1; j_gene: TRBJ1-1; CDR3nt: TGCAGTGCTAGAGATCACAGGGGAGGGGGCACTGAAGCTTTCTTT; CDR3aa: CSARDHRGGGTEAFF
abundance: many; len: 16; v_gene: TRBV18; d_gene: TRBD1; j_gene: TRBJ2-5; CDR3nt: TGTGCCAGCTCACCGACAGGGAGTGGCGACGGTGAGACCCAGTACTTC; CDR3aa: CASSPTGSGDGETQYF
abundance: many; len: 13; v_gene: TRBV12-3/TRBV12-4; d_gene: .; j_gene: TRBJ1-2; CDR3nt: TGTGCCAGCAGTTTACGGGAGAGGAGTGGCTACACCTTC; CDR3aa: CASSLRERSGYTF
abundance: many; len: 13; v_gene: TRBV11-2; d_gene: .; j_gene: TRBJ2-1; CDR3nt: TGTGCCAGCAGCTCCCCCCTGCACAATGAGCAGTTCTTC; CDR3aa: CASSSPLHNEQFF
abundance: many; len: 15; v_gene: TRBV4-2; d_gene: .; j_gene: TRBJ2-5; CDR3nt: TGTGCCAGCAGCCCTCGAGCGGGCCCTTGGGAGACCCAGTACTTC; CDR3aa: CASSPRAGPWETQYF
abundance: few; len: 15; v_gene: TRBV7-8; d_gene: .; j_gene: TRBJ1-3; CDR3nt: TGTGCCAGCAGTCCGGGACGGGCCTCTGGAAACACCATATATTTT; CDR3aa: CASSPGRASGNTIYF
abundance: many; len: 13; v_gene: TRBV10-2; d_gene: .; j_gene: TRBJ2-7; CDR3nt: TGCGCCAGCAGTGCGCCCTACTCCTACGAGCAGTACTTC; CDR3aa: CASSAPYSYEQYF
abundance: many; len: 16; v_gene: TRBV6-2/TRBV6-3; d_gene: .; j_gene: TRBJ1-5; CDR3nt: TGTGCCAGCAGTTACAGAATTGGGGATATGGATCAGCCCCAGCATTTT; CDR3aa: CASSYRIGDMDQPQHF
abundance: many; len: 14; v_gene: TRBV6-5; d_gene: .; j_gene: TRBJ2-7; CDR3nt: TGTGCCAGCAGTTACTCGAACAGGTTGGACGAGCAGTACTTC; CDR3aa: CASSYSNRLDEQYF